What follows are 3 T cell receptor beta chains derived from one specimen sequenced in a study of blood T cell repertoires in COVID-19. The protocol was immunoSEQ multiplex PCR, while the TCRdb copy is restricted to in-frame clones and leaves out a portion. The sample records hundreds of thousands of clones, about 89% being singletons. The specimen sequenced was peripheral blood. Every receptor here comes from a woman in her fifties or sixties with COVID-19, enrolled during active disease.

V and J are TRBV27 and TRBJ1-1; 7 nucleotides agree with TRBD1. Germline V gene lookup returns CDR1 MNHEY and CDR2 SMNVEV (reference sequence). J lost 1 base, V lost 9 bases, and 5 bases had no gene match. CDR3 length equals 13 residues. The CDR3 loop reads CASSGGGNTEAFF. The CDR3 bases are TGTGCCAGTTCAGGGGGTGGGAACACTGAAGCTTTCTTT.

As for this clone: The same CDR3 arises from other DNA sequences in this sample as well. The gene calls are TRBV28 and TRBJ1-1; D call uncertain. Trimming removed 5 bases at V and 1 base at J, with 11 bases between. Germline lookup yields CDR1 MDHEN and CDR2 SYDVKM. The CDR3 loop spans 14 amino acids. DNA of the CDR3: TGTGCCAGCAGTCCTACCGGGAAGAACACTGAAGCTTTCTTT. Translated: CASSPTGKNTEAFF. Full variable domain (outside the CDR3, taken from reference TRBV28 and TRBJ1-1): DVKVTQSSRYLVKRTGEKVFLECVQDMDHENMFWYRQDPGLGLRLIYFSYDVKMKEKGDIPEGYSVSREKKERFSLILESASTNQTSMYLCASSPTGKNTEAFFGQGTRLTVV.

CDR3 region: CATSDGTWETQYF. The CDR3, as DNA: TGTGCCACCAGTGACGGGACATGGGAGACCCAGTACTTC. The rearrangement links TRBV24-1 to TRBJ2-5; D might be TRBD1 (6 bases). V lost 4 bases to trimming and J lost 5 bases, with 10 bases between them. Per germline, CDR1 KGHDR and CDR2 SFDVKD. CDR3 size: 13 residues.